Included here is one T cell receptor (beta chain) sequence, with context. Other nucleotide sequences from this sample produce the same CDR3. In the source study's methods: Amplified reference gene primers provided the basis for estimating nucleated cell counts. Using immunoSEQ multiplex PCR, the repertoire was profiled, and TCRdb retains in-frame clones only, with some absent. D and trimming were read from the DNA, whereas the V and J calls and clone size are those reported in that table. Of 270,000 or so clones listed, 75% to 90% are singletons. The germline V gene has CDR1 LNHDA and CDR2 SQIVND (reference sequence). The CDR3 runs 13 residues. V lost 9 bases and J 0 bases, leaving 11 bases between the germline ends. The sample comes from a study of blood T cell repertoires in COVID-19. As for the study in general: Italy, Spain and the United States were the sources of the convalescent and acute COVID-19 samples. PBMCs, B-cell-depleted T cells, or T cells were the source of the cDNA or gDNA that made up the material.

This receptor was identified in a man aged 35 to 55 with acute or convalescent COVID-19. The sequenced sample consisted of peripheral blood. The chain joins TRBV19 to TRBJ1-1; D is unresolved. CDR3: CASSRGLNTEAFF. CDR3 in DNA: TGTGCCAGCTCAAGAGGGCTGAACACTGAAGCTTTCTTT.